These 10 T cell receptor beta chains were all obtained from the same sample, sequenced in a study of cytomegalovirus exposure and HLA in healthy donors. Libraries were prepared by immunoSEQ multiplex PCR; TCRdb keeps only in-frame clonotypes and omits some of them. This table holds about 110,000 clones, about 85% found once. Sequencing was performed on PBMCs. The origin of the receptors is a woman aged 18 to 35 in good health and CMV-seronegative.

This chain uses TRBV19 with TRBJ1-3; maybe TRBD1 (6 bases). This CDR3 is 14 amino acids long. Germline loops: CDR1 LNHDA, CDR2 SQIVND (reference sequence). V was shortened by 5 bases and J by 3 bases, with 11 bases between the two germline ends. The CDR3 loop is CASSLQGHGNTIYF. CDR3 bases: TGTGCCAGTAGTTTACAGGGACATGGAAACACCATATATTTT.

The chain links TRBV14 to TRBJ2-6; D remains ambiguous. V dropped 4 bases and J dropped 0 bases, with 7 bases sitting between them. CDR1 is SGHDN and CDR2 is FVKESK in the germline V gene. The CDR3 has 15 amino acids. CDR3 DNA: TGTGCCAGCAGCCCCTACAGCTCTGGGGCCAACGTCCTGACTTTC. It encodes CASSPYSSGANVLTF.

As for this clone: In the same sample, other DNA sequences code for this CDR3. The chain combines TRBV9 with TRBJ2-7; D is undetermined. Germline values: CDR1 SGDLS, CDR2 YYNGEE. The CDR3 loop spans 14 amino acids. The ends were cut back, 3 bases at V and 3 bases at J, with 13 bases in the middle. The CDR3: CASSGRDTIYEQYF. DNA for the CDR3: TGTGCCAGCAGCGGCCGAGACACGATCTACGAGCAGTACTTC.

The chain recombines TRBV27 with TRBJ1-1, with D possibly TRBD1 on 6 matching bases. The CDR3 length is 14 residues. Trimming removed 5 bases at V and 3 bases at J, with 13 bases between. Germline V gene lookup returns CDR1 MNHEY and CDR2 SMNVEV (reference sequence). DNA of the CDR3: TGTGCCAGCAGTCTGACAGGCACACACACTGAAGCTTTCTTT. This codes for CASSLTGTHTEAFF.

The rearrangement links TRBV2 to TRBJ1-1, with D unresolved. Trimming pared 2 bases from V and 5 bases from J, leaving 15 bases between. Germline CDR1 reads SNHLY; CDR2 reads FYNNEI. The CDR3 is 15 residues long. CDR3 sequence: CASSEMSAGWTEAFF. The DNA for the CDR3 is TGTGCCAGCAGTGAAATGTCGGCGGGCTGGACTGAAGCTTTCTTT.

The CDR3 DNA is TGTGCCATCAGCCAAACTGCGAACACTGAAGCTTTCTTT. It specifies CAISQTANTEAFF. The chain carries TRBV10-3 and TRBJ1-1, with unresolved D. The V end was cut by 6 bases, the J end by 1 base, with 9 bases between. In germline, CDR1 is ENHRY, CDR2 SYGVKD. The CDR3 contains 13 residues.

This chain links TRBV4-1 with TRBJ2-7; 11 nucleotides match TRBD2. Germline CDR1 reads MGHRA; CDR2 reads YSYEKL. The ends lost 1 base at V and 6 bases at J; junction bases unmatched: 5. The CDR3 contains 15 residues. The chain's CDR3 is CASSQGSGGAGEQYF. The CDR3 DNA reads TGCGCCAGCAGCCAAGGTAGCGGGGGGGCCGGCGAGCAGTACTTC.

The rearrangement links TRBV30 to TRBJ2-7; D perhaps matches TRBD2 (7 bases). The CDR3 length is 16 residues. V lost 0 bases, J lost 5 bases, and 20 bases lay in between. The V gene's germline CDR1 is GTSNPN and CDR2 SVGIG (reference sequence). CDR3 sequence (DNA): TGTGCCTGGAGTGTACCCCGGGAGAGGGGGAGGGACGAGCAGTACTTC. Translation gives CAWSVPRERGRDEQYF.

The chain employs TRBV7-8 and TRBJ1-4, with a tentative D call TRBD1 (6 bases). Germline V CDR1 and CDR2: SGHVS, FQNEAQ. The CDR3 sequence is 15 residues long. V lost 2 bases and J 5 bases, leaving 12 bases between the germline ends. The CDR3 spells CASSLLGTGNEKLFF. CDR3 DNA sequence: TGTGCCAGCAGCTTACTCGGTACAGGGAATGAAAAACTGTTTTTT. The whole variable domain, remainder taken from reference TRBV7-8 and TRBJ1-4, is GAGVSQSPRYKVAKRGQDVALRCDPISGHVSLFWYQQALGQGPEFLTYFQNEAQLDKSGLPSDRFFAERPEGSVSTLKIQRTQQEDSAVYLCASSLLGTGNEKLFFGSGTQLSVL.

The V gene is TRBV6-1, the J gene TRBJ1-1; D is unclear. Trimming pared 3 bases from V and 1 base from J, leaving 12 bases between. The CDR3 is made up of 15 amino acids. CDR1 is MNHNS, CDR2 SASEGT, per germline. CDR3 coding DNA: TGTGCCAGCAGTGATCGCACATATCGGAACACTGAAGCTTTCTTT. Residues: CASSDRTYRNTEAFF.